This T cell receptor (beta chain) appears in the sequencing data of a study of blood T cells in healthy people across ages. A J-beta primer mix and a sample-barcoded 5' primer were used in a second PCR of about 7 to 12 cycles. TCRdb called the 5' RACE reads again in MiXCR, with one record for every CDR3 protein. Of hundreds of thousands of distinct CDR3 sequences listed, 21% are singletons. Germline CDR1 reads MDHEN; CDR2 reads SYDVKM. This CDR3 contains 16 residues. V shed 6 bases, J shed 8 bases, and the junction held 12 bases outside the gene matches. Ten milliliters of peripheral blood were drawn from each donor into EDTA-treated tubes. Overall study findings and caveats: Per million T cells, TCR beta diversity dropped about linearly as age rose.

The table lists this clonotype with a few counts. Its antigen is still unknown. The V call is TRBV28, the J call TRBJ1-4; 10 bases agree with TRBD1. The sample comprised blood. This TCR was sampled from a man between 65 and 79 years old in good health. The CDR3 sequence is CASSQSSGTGAEKLFF. In DNA form, the CDR3 reads TGTGCCAGCAGCCAATCTTCCGGGACAGGGGCGGAAAAACTGTTTTTT. The entire variable domain, with the rest obtained from reference TRBV28 and TRBJ1-4, is as follows: DVKVTQSSRYLVKRTGEKVFLECVQDMDHENMFWYRQDPGLGLRLIYFSYDVKMKEKGDIPEGYSVSREKKERFSLILESASTNQTSMYLCASSQSSGTGAEKLFFGSGTQLSVL.